This entry features one TCR beta chain sequence. RNA extraction and reverse transcription yielded cDNA as sequencing template. Using immunoSEQ multiplex PCR, the repertoire was profiled, and TCRdb retains in-frame clones only, with some absent. The sample contains 270,000 or so clones, 58% of which appear only once. This specimen belongs to a study of CD8+ T cells in alopecia areata. This CDR3 is built from 15 residues. V was trimmed by 0 bases and J by 3 bases, leaving 10 bases between them. Germline CDR1 and CDR2: SGHRS and YFSETQ. Treatment reported: oral pan-JAK inhibitor, 5-10 mg twice daily. This receptor was obtained from a human donor with alopecia areata. Sequenced material: CD4+ T cells sorted from blood, taken at week 24, from a patient treated with tofacitinib. The chain recombines TRBV5-1 with TRBJ1-5; no clear D gene. CDR3 coding DNA: TGCGCCAGCAGCTTGGTTCCGAGTTCCAATCAGCCCCAGCATTTT. Encoded protein: CASSLVPSSNQPQHF.